The 31 T cell receptor beta chains below come from one sample, sequenced in a study of cytomegalovirus exposure and HLA in healthy donors (TCRdb year 2017). The library was prepared using the immunoSEQ multiplex PCR assay. For the multiplex PCR, a mixture combining 60 forward primers for TCR Vbeta segments and 13 reverse primers for TCR Jbeta segments was used. TCRdb obtained this table from immuneACCESS and retained in-frame rearrangements with V and J assigned. These tables miss some clones; where compared with another copy, unresolved V genes account for less than half of the shortfall, and the remainder is unexplained. The sample table records more than 140,000 clones; 82% of these occur just once. The ten largest clones take up 1.9% of the sample. Sequencing input: PBMCs. The receptors derive from a woman in her 40s in good health and CMV-seronegative.

This rearrangement joins TRBV18 to TRBJ1-4; TRBD1 agrees at 8 bases. The CDR3 is made up of 14 amino acids. Germline CDR1 is KGHSH and CDR2 is LQKENI. V dropped 2 bases and J dropped 7; count of bases not matched to a gene: 3. CDR3: CASSPGQGSEKLFF. The DNA for the CDR3 is TGTGCCAGCTCACCAGGACAGGGAAGTGAAAAACTGTTTTTT.

The chain couples TRBV27 to TRBJ2-7, with TRBD1 as a possible D gene (5 bases). The CDR3 is 16 amino acids. The germline gives CDR1 MNHEY, CDR2 SMNVEV (reference sequence). Trimming left V 1 base short and J 2 bases short, with 15 bases between. The DNA of the CDR3 is TGTGCCAGCAGTTTATTAGGGGCCAGTGAGGCCTACGAGCAGTACTTC. It codes for CASSLLGASEAYEQYF.

The J gene is TRBJ2-7, the V gene TRBV29-1; no clear D gene. With 3 bases removed from V and 1 base from J, the gap between germline ends came to 7 bases. This CDR3 is 12 amino acids long. Germline loops: CDR1 SQVTM, CDR2 ANQGSEA. The CDR3 region is CSVDTGSYEQYF. For the CDR3, the DNA is TGCAGCGTTGATACCGGGTCCTACGAGCAGTACTTC.

This clone was seen just once. The CDR3 region has the DNA TGTGCCAGCAGCTACAGGGGGCAGGACTATGGCTACACCTTC. Protein sequence: CASSYRGQDYGYTF. This sequence joins TRBV2 and TRBJ1-2, with TRBD1 matching over 9 bases. The CDR3 consists of 14 residues. The ends lost 6 bases at V and 3 bases at J; junction bases unmatched: 5. Germline CDR1 SNHLY, CDR2 FYNNEI.

This chain uses TRBV7-6 with TRBJ2-5, with a tentative D call TRBD2 (7 bases). Trimming took 1 base from V and 6 from J, leaving 15 bases between them. This CDR3 comprises 15 residues. The germline V gene has CDR1 SGHVS and CDR2 FNYEAQ. In DNA form, the CDR3 reads TGTGCCAGCAGCTTAGGCGGGAGTGGGGGCAAGACCCAGTACTTC. This sequence encodes CASSLGGSGGKTQYF.

The chain is built from TRBV28 and TRBJ1-2; 7 bases align to TRBD1. The CDR3 runs to 14 residues. V was clipped by 4 bases and J by 7 bases; unmatched bases: 9. Germline loops: CDR1 MDHEN, CDR2 SYDVKM. The CDR3 reads CASSSPDRAAGYTF. DNA for the CDR3: TGTGCCAGCAGTTCCCCCGACAGGGCTGCTGGCTACACCTTC.

V gene TRBV7-3 combines with J gene TRBJ2-3; D perhaps matches TRBD1 (6 bases). This CDR3 has 12 amino acids. Germline V gene data show CDR1 as SGHTA and CDR2 as FQGTGA. With 6 bases removed from V and 3 bases from J, the gap between germline ends came to 7 bases. The CDR3 DNA is TGTGCCAGCAGTGACAGGACAGATACGCAGTATTTT. This gives the protein CASSDRTDTQYF.

The chain carries TRBV7-2 and TRBJ1-1; weak D call: TRBD1 (6 bases). This CDR3 is 14 amino acids long. Trimming pared 3 bases from V and 5 bases from J, leaving 13 bases between. Germline V gives CDR1 SGHTA, CDR2 FQGNSA. DNA of the CDR3: TGTGCCAGCAGCTTTTCAGGGGCCGAGACTGAAGCTTTCTTT. Translated, it gives CASSFSGAETEAFF.

The rearrangement uses TRBV7-8 and TRBJ2-1; 10 bases align to TRBD1. V was clipped by 0 bases and J by 6 bases; unmatched bases: 2. Germline values: CDR1 SGHVS, CDR2 FQNEAQ. The CDR3 runs 15 residues. In DNA, the CDR3 is TGTGCCAGCAGCTTAGCTGGGACAGGGGCCAATGAGCAGTTCTTC. It codes for CASSLAGTGANEQFF.

The chain is built from TRBV9 and TRBJ2-1; TRBD1 agrees at 7 bases. Germline lookup yields CDR1 SGDLS and CDR2 YYNGEE. The CDR3 totals 14 residues. Trimming at V came to 4 bases and at J to 4 bases, leaving 5 bases not matched to a gene. The CDR3 coding sequence is TGTGCCAGCAGCCCCATGGGACAGTACAATGAGCAGTTCTTC. Translating it yields CASSPMGQYNEQFF. The full variable domain, its missing parts supplied by reference TRBV9 and TRBJ2-1, is DSGVTQTPKHLITATGQRVTLRCSPRSGDLSVYWYQQSLDQGLQFLIQYYNGEERAKGNILERFSAQQFPDLHSELNLSSLELGDSALYFCASSPMGQYNEQFFGPGTRLTVL.

The chain links TRBV6-5 to TRBJ2-7; 8 nucleotides align to TRBD2. The CDR3 covers 16 residues. Per germline, CDR1 MNHEY and CDR2 SVGAGI. Losses at the gene ends were 2 bases for V and 1 base for J; bases not matched to a gene: 7. The CDR3 bases are TGTGCCAGCAGTTACGAATATTTAGCGGGATCCTACGAGCAGTACTTC. Protein sequence: CASSYEYLAGSYEQYF.

The chain carries TRBV11-1 and TRBJ2-3; D call uncertain. V lost 8 bases and J lost 3, with 6 bases in between. The length of the CDR3 is 11 residues. The germline V gene encodes CDR1 SGHAT and CDR2 FQDESV (reference sequence). CDR3 DNA sequence: TGTGCCAGCGGCAATACAGATACGCAGTATTTT. This sequence encodes CASGNTDTQYF.

The V gene is TRBV27, the J gene TRBJ2-7; 11 positions agree with TRBD1. V lost 2 bases and J lost 2; bases outside the gene matches: 2. Per the germline V gene, CDR1 is MNHEY and CDR2 is SMNVEV (reference sequence). CDR3 length: 15 amino acids. The CDR3 spells CASSLAGQGAYEQYF. The CDR3 DNA reads as TGTGCCAGCAGTTTAGCGGGACAGGGGGCCTACGAGCAGTACTTC.

The chain has TRBV19 and TRBJ2-3; tentatively, D is TRBD2 (5 bases). Germline CDR1 and CDR2: LNHDA and SQIVND (reference sequence). This CDR3 is 15 amino acids long. Between the trimmed V and J ends, which lost 4 bases and 5 bases, there was a span of 16 bases. CDR3 sequence: CASSSPRSGKDTQYF. CDR3 sequence (DNA): TGTGCCAGTAGTAGTCCGCGTTCCGGGAAAGATACGCAGTATTTT. Complete variable domain (other parts from reference TRBV19 and TRBJ2-3): DGGITQSPKYLFRKEGQNVTLSCEQNLNHDAMYWYRQDPGQGLRLIYYSQIVNDFQKGDIAEGYSVSREKKESFPLTVTSAQKNPTAFYLCASSSPRSGKDTQYFGPGTRLTVL.

This clone was seen a handful of times. The chain is built from TRBV28 and TRBJ2-5; D remains unclear. Deletions cut 3 bases from V and 10 bases from J, with 18 bases between. The CDR3 is 14 residues long. CDR1 is MDHEN and CDR2 is SYDVKM in the germline V gene. In nucleotides, the CDR3 is TGTGCCAGCAGTTTTGTTCTCCCGGTCAGGTACCAGTACTTC. This encodes CASSFVLPVRYQYF.

The rearrangement uses TRBV6-5 and TRBJ2-5, with a possible D match to TRBD2 (7 bases). Germline V lookup: CDR1 MNHEY, CDR2 SVGAGI. The CDR3 is 13 amino acids. Trimming removed 4 bases from V and 5 bases from J, with 11 bases in between. DNA of the CDR3: TGTGCCAGCAGTTGGGGGGGCGAGGAGACCCAGTACTTC. This codes for CASSWGGEETQYF.

V and J are TRBV5-1 and TRBJ2-7; TRBD1 matches at 10 bases. Trimming cost V 4 bases and J 5 bases; bases outside gene matches: 12. In germline, CDR1 is SGHRS, CDR2 YFSETQ. The CDR3 runs to 16 residues. Here the CDR3 DNA reads TGCGCCAGCAGCCTAATTCGCGGGACAGGGGCCCACGAGCAGTACTTC. Protein: CASSLIRGTGAHEQYF.

The chain carries TRBV28 and TRBJ2-5; 7 bases are a match to TRBD1. TRBJ2-7 matches the DNA end more closely, so the J call is doubtful. The CDR3 has 15 amino acids. CDR1 is MDHEN, CDR2 SYDVKM, per germline. CDR3 coding DNA: TGTGCCAGCAGTCTACCGACAGGGTTTCAGATCGAGCAGTACTTC. Amino acid sequence: CASSLPTGFQIEQYF.

The CDR3 here is CASSQTLPTRDNEQFF. The CDR3 DNA follows: TGTGCCAGCAGCCAAACCCTGCCAACGCGTGACAATGAGCAGTTCTTC. V gene TRBV4-2 combines with J gene TRBJ2-1; no reliable D call. The CDR3 has 16 residues. Germline V gene data show CDR1 as LGHNA and CDR2 as YNFKEQ. Trimming removed 2 bases from V and 5 bases from J, with 16 bases in between.

This sequence joins TRBV29-1 and TRBJ2-7; 10 nucleotides line up with TRBD1. The germline V gene encodes CDR1 SQVTM and CDR2 ANQGSEA. The V segment lost 6 bases and the J segment 0 bases; nucleotides outside the gene matches: 5. This CDR3 has 14 residues. CDR3 amino acids: CSVRGQGSSYEQYF. In DNA, the CDR3 is TGCAGCGTGCGGGGACAGGGGAGCTCCTACGAGCAGTACTTC.

The chain joins TRBV19 to TRBJ2-6; tentatively, D is TRBD2 (5 bases). The CDR3 runs 16 residues. V was trimmed by 7 bases and J by 4 bases, leaving 17 bases between them. In germline, CDR1 is LNHDA, CDR2 SQIVND (reference sequence). Here the CDR3 reads CASTPSGLRGANVLTF. The CDR3 DNA reads TGTGCCAGTACCCCTTCGGGATTAAGAGGGGCCAACGTCCTGACTTTC.

V gene TRBV6-6 combines with J gene TRBJ2-3; 7 bases map to TRBD1. Germline lookup yields CDR1 MNHNY and CDR2 SVGAGI (reference sequence). Germline trimming cut 5 bases from V and 5 bases from J; bases unmatched to any gene: 7. The CDR3 extends over 14 amino acids. The CDR3 DNA reads as TGTGCCAGCAGTAATACTCCAGGGGGAGATACGCAGTATTTT. Encoded protein: CASSNTPGGDTQYF.

The chain is built from TRBV7-9 and TRBJ1-2, with D perhaps TRBD1 (5 bases). Trimming removed 11 bases from V and 8 bases from J, with 21 bases in between. CDR1 and CDR2 (germline): SEHNR, FQNEAQ (reference sequence). The CDR3 length is 13 residues. CDR3 sequence (DNA): TGTGCCGGGACTACGGGACCACCTAACGGCTACACCTTC. Translating it yields CAGTTGPPNGYTF.

This clone was found a few times. The rearrangement uses TRBV27 and TRBJ2-1; 9 bases align to TRBD2. The trim removed 2 bases at V and 10 bases at J, leaving 6 bases unmatched. The CDR3 totals 14 residues. Germline V gives CDR1 MNHEY, CDR2 SMNVEV (reference sequence). CDR3 amino acids: CASSLGTSPLEQFF. The CDR3 nucleotides are TGTGCCAGCAGTTTAGGGACTAGCCCCCTGGAGCAGTTCTTC.

V is TRBV4-3 and J is TRBJ2-7, with a possible D match to TRBD2 (6 bases). Germline V gives CDR1 LGHNA, CDR2 YSLEER. Trimming took off 0 bases at V and 1 base at J, with 7 bases between the two ends. The CDR3 is 14 amino acids. The chain's CDR3 is CASSQERGSYEQYF. CDR3 DNA: TGCGCCAGCAGCCAAGAGCGGGGATCCTACGAGCAGTACTTC.

This clone was counted a single time. This rearrangement joins TRBV6-5 to TRBJ2-5, with a tentative D call TRBD1 (6 bases). With the DNA end fitting TRBJ2-7 better, the J assignment may be wrong. The CDR3 runs 14 residues. Looked up from germline, CDR1 is MNHEY and CDR2 is SVGAGI. The CDR3 nucleotides are TGTGCCAGCAGTACCCGGGACAAGACCTACGAGCAGTACTTC. Its protein product is CASSTRDKTYEQYF.

The chain uses TRBV4-2 and TRBJ2-1; D is uncertain. The CDR3 extends over 11 amino acids. CDR1 LGHNA and CDR2 YNFKEQ come from the germline V gene. Trimming removed 11 bases from V and 0 bases from J, with 5 bases in between. The CDR3 sequence is CASSSYNEQFF. The CDR3 DNA sequence: TGTGCCTCTAGCTCCTACAATGAGCAGTTCTTC.

The chain links TRBV2 to TRBJ1-1; D call uncertain. The germline CDR1 and CDR2 sequences are SNHLY and FYNNEI. Trimming took 11 bases from V and 0 from J, leaving 7 bases between them. This CDR3 has 11 amino acids. The CDR3 reads CARGLNTEAFF. The CDR3 DNA is TGTGCCCGCGGATTGAACACTGAAGCTTTCTTT.

The CDR3 region is CASSLVGWEGEQFF. CDR3 nucleotides: TGTGCCAGCAGCTTAGTAGGGTGGGAGGGTGAGCAGTTCTTC. This sequence joins TRBV11-2 and TRBJ2-1, with 7 bases that match TRBD2. In germline, CDR1 is SGHAT, CDR2 FQNNGV. This CDR3 has 14 amino acids. With 1 base clipped from V and 9 bases from J, the junction kept 6 bases outside the gene matches.

This clone was seen a single time. The V gene is TRBV27, the J gene TRBJ2-7; 12 bases fit TRBD2. CDR1 is MNHEY, CDR2 SMNVEV, per germline (reference sequence). The CDR3 consists of 16 residues. The junction had 7 bases not matched to a gene; V was cut back by 3 bases and J by 4 bases. CDR3 in amino acids: CASSFASGRATYEQYF. The CDR3 coding sequence is TGTGCCAGCAGTTTTGCTAGCGGGAGGGCCACTTACGAGCAGTACTTC.

About this clone: The sample has other DNA sequences that encode this CDR3 too. The V call is TRBV7-6, the J call TRBJ2-1, with 11 bases that match TRBD2. Germline CDR1 is SGHVS and CDR2 is FNYEAQ. V lost 3 bases, J lost 7 bases, and 5 bases stayed unmatched. CDR3 length: 15 residues. CDR3 nucleotide sequence: TGTGCCAGCAGCTTTACTAGCGGGAGCGGAAATGAGCAGTTCTTC. As protein: CASSFTSGSGNEQFF. The full variable domain, its missing parts supplied by reference TRBV7-6 and TRBJ2-1, is GAGVSQSPRYKVTKRGQDVALRCDPISGHVSLYWYRQALGQGPEFLTYFNYEAQQDKSGLPNDRFSAERPEGSISTLTIQRTEQRDSAMYRCASSFTSGSGNEQFFGPGTRLTVL.